This passage covers 8 T cell receptor beta chains from one sample sequenced in a study of graft-versus-host responses after intestinal transplantation. Clones were read by immunoSEQ multiplex PCR, and TCRdb kept only the in-frame ones, dropping some. The repertoire holds 74,000 or so clones, 92% seen once, with roughly 0.64% in the top ten. Specimen: PBMCs, collected 98 days after intestinal transplantation. The receptor source for this set is a human patient who received an intestinal transplant, so some T cells may come from the graft donor.

This clone was seen only a few times. This chain links TRBV5-4 with TRBJ2-7; TRBD1 or TRBD2 may be the D gene (6 bases each). The CDR3 is made up of 13 amino acids. The germline V and J ends were trimmed by 1 base and 4 bases, with 9 bases remaining between them. In germline, CDR1 is SGHNT, CDR2 YYREEE (reference sequence). The chain's CDR3 is CASSLQGGYEQYF. CDR3 DNA sequence: TGTGCCAGCAGCTTGCAAGGGGGGTACGAGCAGTACTTC.

This sequence joins TRBV19 and TRBJ2-7; D unresolved. Germline lookup yields CDR1 LNHDA and CDR2 SQIVND (reference sequence). This CDR3 has 12 amino acids. V lost 5 bases to trimming and J lost 1 base, with 6 bases between them. Here the CDR3 DNA reads TGTGCCAGTAGTGGCACTTCCTACGAGCAGTACTTC. Amino acid sequence: CASSGTSYEQYF.

CDR3 region: CASSYRETDQPQHF. The CDR3 bases are TGTGCCAGCAGTTACAGGGAAACCGATCAGCCCCAGCATTTT. The gene calls are TRBV2 and TRBJ1-5; tentatively, D is TRBD1 (6 bases). CDR1 and CDR2 from the germline V gene are SNHLY and FYNNEI. Deletions cut 5 bases from V and 5 bases from J, with 13 bases between. This CDR3 has 14 residues. The entire variable domain, with the rest obtained from reference TRBV2 and TRBJ1-5, is as follows: EPEVTQTPSHQVTQMGQEVILRCVPISNHLYFYWYRQILGQKVEFLVSFYNNEISEKSEIFDDQFSVERPDGSNFTLKIRSTKLEDSAMYFCASSYRETDQPQHFGDGTRLSIL.

The rearrangement links TRBV10-1 to TRBJ2-1; 8 bases are shared with TRBD2. The CDR3 has 16 amino acids. CDR1 and CDR2 from the germline V gene are WNHNN and SYGVQD (reference sequence). V shed 4 bases and J 4 bases; nucleotides not matched to a gene: 9. CDR3 DNA sequence: TGCGCCAGCAGTGTTCAACCTAGCGGGTCTTACAATGAGCAGTTCTTC. It is translated as CASSVQPSGSYNEQFF.

This clone showed up just once. V usage is TRBV11-2 and J usage is TRBJ2-1, with D unresolved. The V gene's germline CDR1 is SGHAT and CDR2 FQNNGV. Deletions cut 5 bases from V and 0 bases from J, with 14 bases between. The CDR3 length is 16 residues. The CDR3 sequence is CASSTEEHPSYNEQFF. The CDR3 coding sequence is TGTGCCAGCAGCACCGAAGAACACCCCTCCTACAATGAGCAGTTCTTC.

In its sample, this clone was seen once. The genes are TRBV7-3 and TRBJ2-5, with 9 bases aligning to TRBD1. From germline, CDR1 is SGHTA and CDR2 FQGTGA. Losses at the gene ends were 5 bases for V and 4 bases for J; bases not matched to a gene: 2. CDR3 size: 13 residues. The CDR3 DNA is TGTGCCAGCAGCGAGGACAGGGGAGAGACCCAGTACTTC. Amino acid sequence: CASSEDRGETQYF.

This sequence joins TRBV6-5 and TRBJ1-1; no firm D call. The germline gives CDR1 MNHEY, CDR2 SVGAGI. The CDR3 extends over 13 amino acids. Trimming pared 2 bases from V and 10 bases from J, leaving 14 bases between. CDR3: CASSYTWESGAFF. In DNA form, the CDR3 reads TGTGCCAGCAGTTACACCTGGGAGAGCGGAGCTTTCTTT.

The chain carries TRBV2 and TRBJ2-1; 12 nucleotides agree with TRBD2. This CDR3 region has 16 residues. Germline-derived CDR1 and CDR2 are SNHLY and FYNNEI. The V gene end was trimmed by 7 bases and the J gene end by 6 bases; junction bases not matched to a gene: 10. The CDR3 DNA reads TGTGCCAGCAAGGGACTAGCGGGTTCATCGGGCAATGAGCAGTTCTTC. It specifies CASKGLAGSSGNEQFF.